This T cell receptor beta chain is from a study of T cell responses to AZD1222 COVID-19 vaccine. J gave up 7 bases and V 3 bases, and 9 bases lay outside the gene matches. There are 15 residues in the CDR3. CDR1 and CDR2 from the germline V gene are SGDLS and YYNGEE. The method was immunoSEQ multiplex PCR; TCRdb's version includes in-frame clones alone and lacks a portion of them. Of about 140,000 clones in the sample, around 88% were seen once. This sequence was found in an adult in good health. Sequenced here: peripheral blood, sampled on day 0 of AZD1222 vaccination. V is TRBV9 and J is TRBJ2-2; 7 bases match TRBD2. This CDR3 reads CASSGQAGWVGELFF. CDR3 nucleotide sequence: TGTGCCAGCAGCGGACAAGCGGGATGGGTCGGGGAGCTGTTTTTT.